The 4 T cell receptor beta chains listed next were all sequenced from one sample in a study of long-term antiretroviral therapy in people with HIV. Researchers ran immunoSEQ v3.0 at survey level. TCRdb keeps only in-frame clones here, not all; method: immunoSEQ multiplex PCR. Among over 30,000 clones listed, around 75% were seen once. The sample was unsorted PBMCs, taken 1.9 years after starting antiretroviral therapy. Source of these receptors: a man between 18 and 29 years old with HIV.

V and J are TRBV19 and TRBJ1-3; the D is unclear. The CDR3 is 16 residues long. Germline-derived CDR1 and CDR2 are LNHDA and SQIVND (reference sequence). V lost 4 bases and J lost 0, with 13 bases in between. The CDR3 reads CASSRRAAVSGNTIYF. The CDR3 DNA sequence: TGTGCCAGTAGTAGACGGGCGGCTGTCTCTGGAAACACCATATATTTT.

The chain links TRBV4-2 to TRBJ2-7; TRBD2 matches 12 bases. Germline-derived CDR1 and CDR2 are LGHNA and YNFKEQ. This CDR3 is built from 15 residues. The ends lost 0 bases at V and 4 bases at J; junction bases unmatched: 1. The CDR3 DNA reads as TGTGCCAGCAGCCAAGAGACTAGCGGGGGTTACGAGCAGTACTTC. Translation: CASSQETSGGYEQYF.

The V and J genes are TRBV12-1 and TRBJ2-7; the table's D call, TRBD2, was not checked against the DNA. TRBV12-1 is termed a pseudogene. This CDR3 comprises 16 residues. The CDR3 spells CASSFEEKRGLYEQYV. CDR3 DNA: TGTGCCAGCAGCTTTGAGGAGAAGCGGGGCCTCTACGAGCAGTACGTC.

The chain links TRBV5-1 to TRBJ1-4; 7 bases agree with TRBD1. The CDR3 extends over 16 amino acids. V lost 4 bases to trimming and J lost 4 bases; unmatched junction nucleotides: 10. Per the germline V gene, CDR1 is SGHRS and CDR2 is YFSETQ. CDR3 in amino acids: CASSLLGQANNEKLFF. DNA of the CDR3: TGCGCCAGCAGCCTCCTAGGACAGGCTAATAATGAAAAACTGTTTTTT.